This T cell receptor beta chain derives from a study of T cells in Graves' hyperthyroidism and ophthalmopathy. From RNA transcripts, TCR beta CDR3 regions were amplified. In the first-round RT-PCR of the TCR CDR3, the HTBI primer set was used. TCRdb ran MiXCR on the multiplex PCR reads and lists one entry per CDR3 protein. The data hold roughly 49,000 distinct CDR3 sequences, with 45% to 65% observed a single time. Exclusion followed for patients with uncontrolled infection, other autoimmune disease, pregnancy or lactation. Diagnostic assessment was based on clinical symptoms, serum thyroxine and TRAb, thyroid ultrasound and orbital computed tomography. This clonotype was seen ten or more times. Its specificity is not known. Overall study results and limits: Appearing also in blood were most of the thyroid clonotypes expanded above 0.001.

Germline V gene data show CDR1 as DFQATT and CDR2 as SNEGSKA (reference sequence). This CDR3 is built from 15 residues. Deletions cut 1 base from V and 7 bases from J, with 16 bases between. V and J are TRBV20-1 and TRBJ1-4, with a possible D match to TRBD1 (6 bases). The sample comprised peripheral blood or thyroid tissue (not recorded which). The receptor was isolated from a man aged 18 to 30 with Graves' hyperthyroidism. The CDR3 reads CSARGLGGRGEKLFF. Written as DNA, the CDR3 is TGCAGTGCTAGAGGGCTCGGGGGCAGGGGTGAAAAACTGTTTTTT.